A few counts support the clone carrying this T cell receptor (beta chain). What it binds is not known. The data originate from a study of cytomegalovirus exposure and HLA in healthy donors. With 60 Vbeta and 13 Jbeta primers, the PCR was carried out. Profiled with immunoSEQ multiplex PCR; TCRdb holds only in-frame clones, not every one. The sample includes 100,000 or so clones, around two thirds of them seen just once. V lost 2 bases to trimming and J lost 0 bases, with 10 bases between them. Germline CDR1 is SGHTA and CDR2 is FQGNSA. This CDR3 contains 16 residues. Study results and caveats: Earlier analysis looked at TCR beta V segments, and most were productive about 90% or about 30% of the time.

This TCR came from a man in his thirties or forties in good health and CMV-seropositive. Sample: PBMCs. The chain uses TRBV7-2 and TRBJ1-4, with no clear D. This chain's CDR3 is CASSLSIATTNEKLFF. DNA for the CDR3: TGTGCCAGCAGCTTATCCATAGCTACAACTAATGAAAAACTGTTTTTT.